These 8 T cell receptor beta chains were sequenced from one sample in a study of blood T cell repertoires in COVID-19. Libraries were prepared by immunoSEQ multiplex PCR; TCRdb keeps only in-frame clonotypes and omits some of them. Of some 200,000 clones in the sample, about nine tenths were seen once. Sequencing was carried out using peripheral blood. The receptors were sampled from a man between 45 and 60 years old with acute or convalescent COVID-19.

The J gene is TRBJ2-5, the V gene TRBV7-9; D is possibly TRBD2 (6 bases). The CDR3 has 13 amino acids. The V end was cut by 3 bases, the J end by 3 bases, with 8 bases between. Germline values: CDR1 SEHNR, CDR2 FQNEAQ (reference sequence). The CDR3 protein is CASSFGGKETQYF. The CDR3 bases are TGTGCCAGCAGCTTTGGAGGGAAAGAGACCCAGTACTTC.

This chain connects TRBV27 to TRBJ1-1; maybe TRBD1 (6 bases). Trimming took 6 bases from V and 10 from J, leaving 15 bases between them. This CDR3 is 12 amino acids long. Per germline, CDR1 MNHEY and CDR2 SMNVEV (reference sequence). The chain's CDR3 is CASRPDSRRAFF. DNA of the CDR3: TGTGCCAGCAGGCCGGACAGCCGAAGAGCTTTCTTT.

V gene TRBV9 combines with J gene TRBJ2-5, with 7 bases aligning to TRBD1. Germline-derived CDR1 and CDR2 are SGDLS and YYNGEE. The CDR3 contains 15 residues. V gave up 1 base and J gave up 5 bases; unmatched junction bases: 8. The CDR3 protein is CASSVLPGGFETQYF. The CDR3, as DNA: TGTGCCAGCAGCGTATTGCCAGGGGGTTTTGAGACCCAGTACTTC.

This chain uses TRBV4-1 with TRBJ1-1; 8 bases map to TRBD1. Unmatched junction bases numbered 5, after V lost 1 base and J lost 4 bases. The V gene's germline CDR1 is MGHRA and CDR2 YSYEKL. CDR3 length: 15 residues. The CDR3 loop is CASSQADRAATEAFF. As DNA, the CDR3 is TGCGCCAGCAGCCAAGCGGACAGGGCGGCCACTGAAGCTTTCTTT.

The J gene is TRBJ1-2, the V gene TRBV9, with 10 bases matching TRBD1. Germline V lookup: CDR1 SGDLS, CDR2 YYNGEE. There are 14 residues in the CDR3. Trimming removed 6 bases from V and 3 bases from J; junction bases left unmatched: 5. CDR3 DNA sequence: TGTGCCAGCACCGTGGGGACAGGGGACTATGGCTACACCTTC. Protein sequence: CASTVGTGDYGYTF.

CDR3 protein: CASSGVSSGGWTDTQYF. CDR3 nucleotide sequence: TGTGCCAGCAGTGGGGTTTCTAGCGGGGGGTGGACAGATACGCAGTATTTT. The V gene is TRBV6-1, the J gene TRBJ2-3, with 11 nucleotides matching TRBD2. Germline trimming cut 4 bases from V and 3 bases from J; bases unmatched to any gene: 9. This CDR3 region has 17 residues. CDR1 and CDR2 (germline): MNHNS, SASEGT.

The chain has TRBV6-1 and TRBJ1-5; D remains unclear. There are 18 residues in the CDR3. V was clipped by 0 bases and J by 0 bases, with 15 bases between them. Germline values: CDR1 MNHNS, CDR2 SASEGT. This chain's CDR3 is CASSEASRRTYSNQPQHF. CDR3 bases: TGTGCCAGCAGTGAAGCAAGTAGGCGGACTTATAGCAATCAGCCCCAGCATTTT.

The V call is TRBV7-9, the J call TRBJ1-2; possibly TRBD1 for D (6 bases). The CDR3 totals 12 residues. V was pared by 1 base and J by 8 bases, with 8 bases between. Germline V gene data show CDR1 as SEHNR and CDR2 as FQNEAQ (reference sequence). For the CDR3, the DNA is TGTGCCAGCAGCTTAGGGGACACCGGCTACACCTTC. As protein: CASSLGDTGYTF.